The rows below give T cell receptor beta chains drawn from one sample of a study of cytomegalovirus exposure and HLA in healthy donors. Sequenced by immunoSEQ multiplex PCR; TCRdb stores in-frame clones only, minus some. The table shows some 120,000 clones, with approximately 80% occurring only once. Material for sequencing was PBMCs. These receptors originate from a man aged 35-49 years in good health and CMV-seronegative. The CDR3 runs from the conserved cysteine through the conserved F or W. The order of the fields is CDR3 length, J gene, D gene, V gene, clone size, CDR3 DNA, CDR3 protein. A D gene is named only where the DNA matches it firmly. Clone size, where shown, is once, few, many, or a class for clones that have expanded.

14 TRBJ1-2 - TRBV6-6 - TGTGCCAGCAGTCGGACAAGGTCTAACTATGGCTACACCTTC CASSRTRSNYGYTF
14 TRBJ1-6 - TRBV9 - TGTGCCAGCAGCCCCAGGGATTACAATTCACCCCTCCACTTT CASSPRDYNSPLHF
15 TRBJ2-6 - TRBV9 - TGTGCCAGCAGCGTAGCTCTCGCTGGGGCCAACGTCCTGACTTTC CASSVALAGANVLTF
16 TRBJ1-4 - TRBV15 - TGTGCCACCAGCAGAGATCCAATCAGGACTAATGAAAAACTGTTTTTT CATSRDPIRTNEKLFF
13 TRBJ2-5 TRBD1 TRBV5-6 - TGTGCCAGCAGCTTGGGACAGGGGAAGACCCAGTACTTC CASSLGQGKTQYF
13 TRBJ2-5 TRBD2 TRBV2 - TGTGCCAGCAGGGGGCTAGCGGGAGAGACCCAGTACTTC CASRGLAGETQYF
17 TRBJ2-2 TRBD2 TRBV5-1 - TGCGCCAGCAGCTTGGGACTAGCGGGGGGGAACACCGGGGAGCTGTTTTTT CASSLGLAGGNTGELFF
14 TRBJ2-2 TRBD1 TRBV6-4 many TGTGCCAGCGCCGGGACAGGGGACACCGGGGAGCTGTTTTTT CASAGTGDTGELFF
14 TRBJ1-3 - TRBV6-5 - TGTGCCAGCAGTTATGCAGGCTCTGGAAACACCATATATTTT CASSYAGSGNTIYF
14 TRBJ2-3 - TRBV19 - TGTGCCAGTGGGCCGACAGGTACCACAGATACGCAGTATTTT CASGPTGTTDTQYF
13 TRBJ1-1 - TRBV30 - TGTGCCTGGACCCCTAGCTCGGGTTCGAAAACTTTCTTT CAWTPSSGSKTFF
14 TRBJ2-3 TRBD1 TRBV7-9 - TGTGCCAGCGTTTTGGACAGGGAAGGAGATACGCAGTATTTT CASVLDREGDTQYF
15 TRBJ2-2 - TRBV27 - TGTGCCAGCAGTATCACAGGGACGGGCACCGGGGAGCTGTTTTTT CASSITGTGTGELFF
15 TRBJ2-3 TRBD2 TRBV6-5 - TGTGCCAGCAGTCAGAGCGGGGGCCGCACAGATACGCAGTATTTT CASSQSGGRTDTQYF
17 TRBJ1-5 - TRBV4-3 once TGCGCCAGCAGCCAAGGTATCGGGGGGGCCGGCAATCAGCCCCAGCATTTT CASSQGIGGAGNQPQHF
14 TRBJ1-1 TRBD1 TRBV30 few TGTGCCTGGAGTGTTGGGACAGCGAACACTGAAGCTTTCTTT CAWSVGTANTEAFF